Shown below are 30 T cell receptor beta chains from a single sample sequenced in a study of cytomegalovirus exposure and HLA in healthy donors. It was with 60 Vbeta and 13 Jbeta primers that the PCR ran. Some clones are missing from TCRdb's copy, which holds only in-frame ones; the method was immunoSEQ multiplex PCR. Among about 180,000 clones listed, about 85% were seen once. Sample: PBMCs. The receptors were sampled from a girl aged 10 to 17 in good health and CMV-seropositive.

V usage is TRBV10-3 and J usage is TRBJ2-1; 12 nucleotides agree with TRBD2. Looked up from germline, CDR1 is ENHRY and CDR2 is SYGVKD. V was clipped by 4 bases and J by 3 bases; unmatched bases: 13. This CDR3 contains 19 residues. CDR3 sequence (DNA): TGTGCCATCAGTGGGAGGGGGGCTAGCGGGAGGGGGGACTACAATGAGCAGTTCTTC. Translation gives CAISGRGASGRGDYNEQFF.

V usage is TRBV10-3 and J usage is TRBJ1-2; tentative D call: TRBD1 (6 bases). V was clipped by 10 bases and J by 8 bases, with 23 bases between them. CDR3 size: 14 residues. From germline, CDR1 is ENHRY and CDR2 SYGVKD. The CDR3 DNA reads TGTGCCACACAAATGACGACAGGCTTTATGGGCTACACCTTC. Protein product: CATQMTTGFMGYTF.

This rearrangement joins TRBV7-9 to TRBJ1-5; D is unclear. Trimming cost V 5 bases and J 2 bases, with 16 bases left between them. This CDR3 has 16 residues. Per the germline V gene, CDR1 is SEHNR and CDR2 is FQNEAQ (reference sequence). This chain's CDR3 is CASSPDTGAGNQPQHF. The CDR3, as DNA: TGTGCCAGCAGCCCAGATACGGGAGCGGGCAATCAGCCCCAGCATTTT.

The chain combines TRBV4-2 with TRBJ1-1; no reliable D call. This CDR3 is 14 amino acids long. Trimming shortened V by 1 base and J by 1 base, and 7 bases separated the two germline ends. In germline, CDR1 is LGHNA, CDR2 YNFKEQ. CDR3 amino acids: CASSQGPGNTEAFF. CDR3 nucleotide sequence: TGTGCCAGCAGCCAAGGCCCAGGGAACACTGAAGCTTTCTTT.

The V call is TRBV6-5, the J call TRBJ2-6, with D possibly matching TRBD2 (7 bases). Trimming removed 6 bases from V and 4 bases from J, with 13 bases in between. The CDR3 length is 15 residues. The germline V gene encodes CDR1 MNHEY and CDR2 SVGAGI. The CDR3 loop reads CASSLGGAGANVLTF. As DNA, the CDR3 is TGTGCCAGCAGCCTGGGGGGGGCCGGGGCCAACGTCCTGACTTTC.

The chain joins TRBV4-3 to TRBJ2-5; 7 nucleotides align to TRBD1. The germline V gene has CDR1 LGHNA and CDR2 YSLEER. With V trimmed by 1 base and J by 4 bases, 6 bases remained unmatched. The CDR3 covers 15 residues. The DNA for the CDR3 is TGCGCCAGCAGCCAAGTCGACAGGGTTGCAGAGACCCAGTACTTC. This codes for CASSQVDRVAETQYF.

This rearrangement joins TRBV27 to TRBJ2-7; 9 nucleotides align to TRBD1. J gave up 8 bases and V 6 bases, and 11 bases lay outside the gene matches. Per germline, CDR1 MNHEY and CDR2 SMNVEV (reference sequence). The CDR3 totals 14 residues. The CDR3 sequence: CASSSGTGPYKQYF. CDR3 nucleotide sequence: TGTGCCAGCAGCTCCGGGACAGGGCCTTACAAGCAGTACTTC.

There are a few counts of this clone. This chain joins TRBV4-2 and TRBJ1-3; D is possibly TRBD1 (5 bases). V was shortened by 1 base and J by 0 bases, with 13 bases between the two germline ends. The CDR3 contains 17 residues. Germline V gives CDR1 LGHNA, CDR2 YNFKEQ. CDR3 coding DNA: TGTGCCAGCAGCCAAGTTTGGGGCGGGAGCTCTGGAAACACCATATATTTT. Protein sequence: CASSQVWGGSSGNTIYF.

The gene calls are TRBV27 and TRBJ1-4; TRBD1 is a possible D gene (5 bases). The germline V gene encodes CDR1 MNHEY and CDR2 SMNVEV (reference sequence). The length of the CDR3 is 17 residues. V lost 2 bases and J 6 bases, leaving 19 bases between the germline ends. The CDR3: CASSLLTYRGDYEKLFF. The CDR3 bases are TGTGCCAGCAGTTTACTAACCTACCGAGGGGACTATGAAAAACTGTTTTTT.

Regarding this clone: In the same sample, other DNA sequences code for this CDR3. The V and J genes are TRBV6-1 and TRBJ1-4; TRBD1 agrees at 9 bases. This CDR3 is 15 amino acids long. Germline CDR1 and CDR2: MNHNS and SASEGT. The ends lost 4 bases at V and 5 bases at J; junction bases unmatched: 5. The CDR3 region has the DNA TGTGCCAGCAGTGGACAGACAGGGGGGAATGAAAAACTGTTTTTT. Its translation is CASSGQTGGNEKLFF.

V and J are TRBV27 and TRBJ2-4, with a weak D call TRBD2 (5 bases). Germline V CDR1 and CDR2: MNHEY, SMNVEV (reference sequence). The CDR3 has 14 residues. V gave up 3 bases and J gave up 8 bases, with 14 bases separating them. Written as DNA, the CDR3 is TGTGCCAGCAGTTTCGAAGGTCGGGGAGACATTCAGTACTTC. This codes for CASSFEGRGDIQYF.

The chain is built from TRBV9 and TRBJ2-1, with no clear D. The CDR3 length is 14 residues. CDR1 is SGDLS, CDR2 YYNGEE, per germline. Trimming pared 4 bases from V and 5 bases from J, leaving 13 bases between. CDR3 sequence: CASSPMTQNNEQFF. The CDR3 bases are TGTGCCAGCAGCCCTATGACTCAAAACAATGAGCAGTTCTTC.

J is TRBJ2-5 and V is TRBV10-1; D ambiguous. The CDR3 runs to 11 residues. Trimming took 4 bases from V and 4 from J, leaving 4 bases between them. CDR1 is WNHNN and CDR2 is SYGVQD in the germline V gene (reference sequence). The CDR3 nucleotides read TGCGCCAGCAGTGCGGGAGAGACCCAGTACTTC. Its protein product is CASSAGETQYF.

V and J are TRBV7-9 and TRBJ2-3, with TRBD1 matching 8 bases. The CDR3 loop spans 17 amino acids. CDR1 and CDR2 (germline): SEHNR, FQNEAQ (reference sequence). Losses at the gene ends were 5 bases for V and 1 base for J; bases not matched to a gene: 11. The CDR3 protein is CASSPTSTGAGTDTQYF. The CDR3 DNA reads as TGTGCCAGCAGCCCTACATCGACAGGGGCCGGCACAGATACGCAGTATTTT.

The chain couples TRBV27 to TRBJ2-7; 11 bases match TRBD2. CDR3 length: 16 amino acids. V gave up 5 bases and J gave up 2 bases; unmatched junction bases: 8. Germline CDR1 MNHEY, CDR2 SMNVEV (reference sequence). The CDR3 is CASSPQGLADAYEQYF. CDR3 DNA sequence: TGTGCCAGCAGTCCACAGGGACTAGCGGATGCCTACGAGCAGTACTTC.

This sequence joins TRBV29-1 and TRBJ2-1; no firm D call. V lost 1 base, J lost 5 bases, and 9 bases lay in between. From germline, CDR1 is SQVTM and CDR2 ANQGSEA. The CDR3 is made up of 13 amino acids. In nucleotides, the CDR3 is TGCAGCGTTGAAGTCCAGAGCGACAATGAGCAGTTCTTC. It specifies CSVEVQSDNEQFF.

The gene calls are TRBV2 and TRBJ2-5; D might be TRBD2 (5 bases). CDR3 size: 13 residues. V lost 1 base to trimming and J lost 5 bases, with 8 bases between them. Germline CDR1 SNHLY, CDR2 FYNNEI. The CDR3 region has the DNA TGTGCCAGCAGTGAAGTTTCGGGGGAGACCCAGTACTTC. Amino acid sequence: CASSEVSGETQYF. Full variable domain (rest looked up from reference TRBV2 and TRBJ2-5): EPEVTQTPSHQVTQMGQEVILRCVPISNHLYFYWYRQILGQKVEFLVSFYNNEISEKSEIFDDQFSVERPDGSNFTLKIRSTKLEDSAMYFCASSEVSGETQYFGPGTRLLVL.

The gene calls are TRBV19 and TRBJ1-5, with 7 nucleotides matching TRBD1. After removal of 5 bases from V and 2 bases from J, the junction contained 3 bases not matched to a gene. Germline CDR1 and CDR2: LNHDA and SQIVND (reference sequence). CDR3 length: 14 amino acids. The CDR3 coding sequence is TGTGCCAGTAGTGCCGGGACAGGCAATCAGCCCCAGCATTTT. Its protein is CASSAGTGNQPQHF.

This clone was observed once. The CDR3, as DNA: TGTGCCAGCAGCGTATCACCGACAGGGCCTAACTATGGCTACACCTTC. Translated: CASSVSPTGPNYGYTF. This chain joins TRBV9 and TRBJ1-2, with 7 bases lining up with TRBD1. Germline CDR1 reads SGDLS; CDR2 reads YYNGEE. This CDR3 is built from 16 residues. Trimming removed 1 base from V and 0 bases from J; junction bases left unmatched: 6.

This rearrangement joins TRBV6-4 to TRBJ2-3; TRBD2 matches at 7 bases. CDR3 length: 16 residues. Germline values: CDR1 MRHNA, CDR2 SNTAGT. V gave up 3 bases and J gave up 4 bases; unmatched junction bases: 10. In DNA form, the CDR3 reads TGTGCCAGCAGTGATTCGGGCGGGAGTTTCCCAGATACGCAGTATTTT. It is translated as CASSDSGGSFPDTQYF.

This clone was observed a few times. The chain employs TRBV29-1 and TRBJ1-1; 10 bases are shared with TRBD1. Per germline, CDR1 SQVTM and CDR2 ANQGSEA. V gave up 7 bases and J gave up 1 base; unmatched junction bases: 3. The length of the CDR3 is 13 residues. The CDR3 bases are TGCAGCGGGGACAGGGGCACGAACACTGAAGCTTTCTTT. Translation: CSGDRGTNTEAFF.

The chain carries TRBV5-1 and TRBJ1-2, with 9 bases that match TRBD1. This CDR3 is 14 amino acids long. The germline V gene encodes CDR1 SGHRS and CDR2 YFSETQ. V shed 0 bases, J shed 8 bases, and the junction held 5 bases outside the gene matches. CDR3 sequence (DNA): TGCGCCAGCAGCTTGGGGGACAGGGCTCACGGCTACACCTTC. This gives the protein CASSLGDRAHGYTF.

This sequence joins TRBV7-2 and TRBJ2-2; 8 bases are a match to TRBD2. CDR3 length: 16 residues. The V segment lost 5 bases and the J segment 5 bases; nucleotides outside the gene matches: 10. The germline V gene encodes CDR1 SGHTA and CDR2 FQGNSA. CDR3 in amino acids: CASSPQAGVLTGELFF. In DNA form, the CDR3 reads TGTGCCAGCAGCCCCCAAGCGGGAGTGCTTACCGGGGAGCTGTTTTTT.

This clone was detected once. V and J are TRBV13 and TRBJ1-5, with D unresolved. The CDR3 runs to 15 residues. Germline V gene sequence: CDR1 PRHDT, CDR2 FYEKMQ (reference sequence). V gave up 3 bases and J gave up 2 bases, with 11 bases separating them. The CDR3 reads CASSLAGLGNQPQHF. The CDR3 nucleotides read TGTGCCAGCAGCTTGGCGGGCCTTGGCAATCAGCCCCAGCATTTT.

J is TRBJ1-1 and V is TRBV11-1; maybe TRBD1 (6 bases). This CDR3 comprises 15 residues. Germline CDR1 SGHAT, CDR2 FQDESV (reference sequence). Deletions cut 6 bases from V and 5 bases from J, with 19 bases between. The CDR3 DNA reads as TGTGCCAGCAGTCTACAGGGAGGGAGAAAAACTGAAGCTTTCTTT. It specifies CASSLQGGRKTEAFF.

V usage is TRBV7-9 and J usage is TRBJ1-2; 8 nucleotides align to TRBD1. CDR3 size: 16 residues. Germline CDR1 is SEHNR and CDR2 is FQNEAQ (reference sequence). Trimming at V came to 1 base and at J to 5 bases, leaving 9 bases not matched to a gene. The CDR3 protein is CASSLGDRQQIYGYTF. The CDR3 DNA reads TGTGCCAGCAGCTTAGGGGACAGGCAACAGATTTATGGCTACACCTTC.

This sequence joins TRBV28 and TRBJ1-1; a possible D gene is TRBD1 (6 bases). This CDR3 has 15 residues. CDR1 is MDHEN and CDR2 is SYDVKM in the germline V gene. The V end lost 3 bases, the J end lost 0 bases, and 11 bases lay between the germline ends. The CDR3 region has the DNA TGTGCCAGCAGTTTCCCTGACAGGATGAACACTGAAGCTTTCTTT. This translates into CASSFPDRMNTEAFF.

J is TRBJ1-5 and V is TRBV11-1, with TRBD1 as a possible D gene (5 bases). CDR1 is SGHAT and CDR2 is FQDESV in the germline V gene (reference sequence). The CDR3 is 13 residues long. V lost 4 bases and J lost 5, with 9 bases in between. CDR3 nucleotides: TGTGCCAGCAGCTACGCCAGGGATCAGCCCCAGCATTTT. This translates into CASSYARDQPQHF.

The chain has TRBV19 and TRBJ2-3; 12 nucleotides align to TRBD2. The V segment lost 2 bases and the J segment 2 bases; nucleotides outside the gene matches: 5. There are 17 residues in the CDR3. Germline CDR1 reads LNHDA; CDR2 reads SQIVND (reference sequence). This chain's CDR3 is CASSITSGRPYTDTQYF. The CDR3 nucleotides are TGTGCCAGTAGTATAACTAGCGGGAGGCCCTACACAGATACGCAGTATTTT.

This clone has a handful of counts. This chain uses TRBV7-9 with TRBJ1-1, with TRBD1 matching 9 bases. Germline V lookup: CDR1 SEHNR, CDR2 FQNEAQ (reference sequence). The CDR3 loop spans 16 amino acids. Unmatched junction bases numbered 11, after V lost 5 bases and J lost 4 bases. This CDR3 reads CASSRGTGFARTEAFF. In DNA form, the CDR3 reads TGTGCCAGCAGCCGCGGGACAGGGTTCGCCCGCACTGAAGCTTTCTTT.